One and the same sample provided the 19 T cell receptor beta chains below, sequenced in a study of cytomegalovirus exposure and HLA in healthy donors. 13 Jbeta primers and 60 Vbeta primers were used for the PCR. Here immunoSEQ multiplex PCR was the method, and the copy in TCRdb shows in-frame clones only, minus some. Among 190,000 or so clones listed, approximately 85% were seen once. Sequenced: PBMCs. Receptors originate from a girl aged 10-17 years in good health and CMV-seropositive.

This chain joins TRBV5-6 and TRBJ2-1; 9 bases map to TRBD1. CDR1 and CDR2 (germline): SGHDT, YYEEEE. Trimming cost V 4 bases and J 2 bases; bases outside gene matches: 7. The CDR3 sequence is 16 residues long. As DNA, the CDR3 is TGTGCCAGCAGCCCAGGACAGGGGATCCCCTACAATGAGCAGTTCTTC. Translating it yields CASSPGQGIPYNEQFF.

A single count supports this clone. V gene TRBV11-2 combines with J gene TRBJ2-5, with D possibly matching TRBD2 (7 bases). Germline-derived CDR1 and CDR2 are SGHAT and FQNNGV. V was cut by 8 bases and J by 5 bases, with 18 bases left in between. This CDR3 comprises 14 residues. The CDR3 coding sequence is TGTGCCAGCCAAAGGGTGGGGGGGCGGGAGACCCAGTACTTC. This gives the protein CASQRVGGRETQYF.

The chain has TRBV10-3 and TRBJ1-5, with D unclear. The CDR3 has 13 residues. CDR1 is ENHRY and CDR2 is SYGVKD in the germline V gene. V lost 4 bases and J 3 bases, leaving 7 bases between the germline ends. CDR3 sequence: CAISGADNQPQHF. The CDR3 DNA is TGTGCCATCAGTGGGGCAGACAATCAGCCCCAGCATTTT.

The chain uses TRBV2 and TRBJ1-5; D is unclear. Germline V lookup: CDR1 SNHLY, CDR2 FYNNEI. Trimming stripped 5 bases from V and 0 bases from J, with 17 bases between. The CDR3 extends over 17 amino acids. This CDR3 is CASSHRMTDTSNQPQHF. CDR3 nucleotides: TGTGCCAGCAGTCATCGGATGACTGATACTAGCAATCAGCCCCAGCATTTT.

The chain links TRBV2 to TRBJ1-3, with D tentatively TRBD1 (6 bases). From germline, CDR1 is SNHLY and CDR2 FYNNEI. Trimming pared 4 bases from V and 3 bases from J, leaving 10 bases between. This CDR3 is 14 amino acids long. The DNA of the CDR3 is TGTGCCAGCAGTGGGGCCAGGGGTGGAAACACCATATATTTT. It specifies CASSGARGGNTIYF.

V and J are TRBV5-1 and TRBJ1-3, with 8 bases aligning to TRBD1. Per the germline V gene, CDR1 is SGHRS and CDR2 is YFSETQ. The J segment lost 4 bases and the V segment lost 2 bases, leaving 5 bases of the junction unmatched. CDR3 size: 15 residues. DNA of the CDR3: TGCGCCAGCAGCTTCAGGGGGCACGGAGGAAACACCATATATTTT. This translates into CASSFRGHGGNTIYF.

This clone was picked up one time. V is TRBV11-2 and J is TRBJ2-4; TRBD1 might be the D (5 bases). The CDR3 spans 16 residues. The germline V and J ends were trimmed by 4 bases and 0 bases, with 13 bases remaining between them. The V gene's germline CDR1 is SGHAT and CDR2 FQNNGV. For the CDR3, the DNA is TGTGCCAGCAGCTACACCAGACAGCTAGCCAAAAACATTCAGTACTTC. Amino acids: CASSYTRQLAKNIQYF.

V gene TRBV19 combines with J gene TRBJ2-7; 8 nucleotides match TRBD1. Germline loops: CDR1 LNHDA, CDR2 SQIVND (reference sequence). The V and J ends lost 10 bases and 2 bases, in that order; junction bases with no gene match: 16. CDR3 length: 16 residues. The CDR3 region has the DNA TGTGCCACCGAAACCCTCCCGGGACAGGTCCCCTACGAGCAGTACTTC. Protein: CATETLPGQVPYEQYF.

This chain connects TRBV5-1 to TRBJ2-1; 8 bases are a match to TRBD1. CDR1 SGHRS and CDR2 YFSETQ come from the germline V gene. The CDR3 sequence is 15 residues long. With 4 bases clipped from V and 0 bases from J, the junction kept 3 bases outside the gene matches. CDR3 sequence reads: CASSQGASSYNEQFF. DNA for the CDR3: TGCGCCAGCAGCCAGGGGGCTAGCTCCTACAATGAGCAGTTCTTC.

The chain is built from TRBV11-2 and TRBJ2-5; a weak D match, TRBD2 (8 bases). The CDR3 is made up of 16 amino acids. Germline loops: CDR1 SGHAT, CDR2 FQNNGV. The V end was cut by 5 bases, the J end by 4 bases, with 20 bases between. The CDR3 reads CASSRQGGGGRETQYF. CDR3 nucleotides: TGTGCCAGCAGCCGTCAAGGGGGCGGGGGGAGAGAGACCCAGTACTTC. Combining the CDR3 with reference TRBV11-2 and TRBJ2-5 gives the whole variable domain EAGVAQSPRYKIIEKRQSVAFWCNPISGHATLYWYQQILGQGPKLLIQFQNNGVVDDSQLPKDRFSAERLKGVDSTLKIQPAKLEDSAVYLCASSRQGGGGRETQYFGPGTRLLVL.

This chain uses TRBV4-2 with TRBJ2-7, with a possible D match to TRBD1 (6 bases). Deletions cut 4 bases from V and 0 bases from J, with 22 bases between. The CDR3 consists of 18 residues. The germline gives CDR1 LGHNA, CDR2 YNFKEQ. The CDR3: CASSPTLTPGHSSYEQYF. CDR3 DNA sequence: TGTGCCAGCAGCCCCACCCTCACCCCGGGACATAGCTCCTACGAGCAGTACTTC.

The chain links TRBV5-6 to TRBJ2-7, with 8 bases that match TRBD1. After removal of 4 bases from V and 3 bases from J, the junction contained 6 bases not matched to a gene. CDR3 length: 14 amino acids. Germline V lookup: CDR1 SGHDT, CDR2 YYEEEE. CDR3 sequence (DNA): TGTGCCAGCAGCAACCAGGGGGCGAGCTACGAGCAGTACTTC. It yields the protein CASSNQGASYEQYF.

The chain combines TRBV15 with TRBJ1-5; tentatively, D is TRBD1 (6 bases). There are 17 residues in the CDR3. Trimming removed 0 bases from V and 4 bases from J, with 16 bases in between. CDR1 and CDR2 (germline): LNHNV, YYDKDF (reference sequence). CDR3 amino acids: CATSRDLRGPSNQPQHF. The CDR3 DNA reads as TGTGCCACCAGCAGAGATCTGCGGGGGCCCTCGAATCAGCCCCAGCATTTT.

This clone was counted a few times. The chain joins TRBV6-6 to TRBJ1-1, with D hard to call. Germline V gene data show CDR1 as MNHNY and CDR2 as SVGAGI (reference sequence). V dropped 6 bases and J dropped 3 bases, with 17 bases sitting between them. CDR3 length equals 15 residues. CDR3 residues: CASSYTDIYYTEAFF. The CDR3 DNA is TGTGCCAGCAGCTACACAGACATCTATTACACTGAAGCTTTCTTT.

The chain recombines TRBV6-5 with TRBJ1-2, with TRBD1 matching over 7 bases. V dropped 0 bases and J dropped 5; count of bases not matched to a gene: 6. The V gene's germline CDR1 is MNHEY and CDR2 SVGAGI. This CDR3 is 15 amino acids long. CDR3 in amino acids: CASSYSGTAVYGYTF. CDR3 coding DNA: TGTGCCAGCAGTTACTCCGGGACAGCCGTTTATGGCTACACCTTC.

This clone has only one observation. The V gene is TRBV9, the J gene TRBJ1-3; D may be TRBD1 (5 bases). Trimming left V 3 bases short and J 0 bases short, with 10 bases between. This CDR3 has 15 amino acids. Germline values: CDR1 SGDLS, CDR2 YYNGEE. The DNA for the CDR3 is TGTGCCAGCAGCGGCGGGGCTCACTCTGGAAACACCATATATTTT. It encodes CASSGGAHSGNTIYF.

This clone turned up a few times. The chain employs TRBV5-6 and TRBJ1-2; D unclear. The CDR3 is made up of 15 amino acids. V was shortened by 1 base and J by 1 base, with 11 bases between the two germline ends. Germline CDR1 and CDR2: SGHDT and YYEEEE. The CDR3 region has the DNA TGTGCCAGCAGCTTGTTGACGGGAGATAACTATGGCTACACCTTC. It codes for CASSLLTGDNYGYTF.

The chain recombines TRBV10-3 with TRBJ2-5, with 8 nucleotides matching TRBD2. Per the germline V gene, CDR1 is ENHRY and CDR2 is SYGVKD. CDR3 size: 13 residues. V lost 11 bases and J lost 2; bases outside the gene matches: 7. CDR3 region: CASRGAGQETQYF. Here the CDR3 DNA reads TGTGCCTCGCGGGGGGCGGGGCAAGAGACCCAGTACTTC.

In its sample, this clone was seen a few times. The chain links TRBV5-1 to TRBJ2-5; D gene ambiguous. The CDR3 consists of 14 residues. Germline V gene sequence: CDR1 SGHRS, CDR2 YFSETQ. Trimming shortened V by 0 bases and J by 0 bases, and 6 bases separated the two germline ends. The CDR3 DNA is TGCGCCAGCAGCTTGGGCCTAAACCAAGAGACCCAGTACTTC. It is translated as CASSLGLNQETQYF.